This T cell receptor (beta chain) was documented in a study of CD8+CD57+ T cells in acquired aplastic anemia (dated by TCRdb to between 2017 and 2018). Background on the whole study: DNA extracted from sorted CD4+ and CD8+ cells had a mean of around 3 ug, with a range of about 0.18 to 27.4 ug. Healthy donor samples averaged approximately 10 million reads for CD4+ and 11 million to 13 million for CD8+ cells. Beyond this particular receptor, the publication reports: CD8+ Simpson's diversity did not differ significantly between patients and healthy controls (P=0.060). Some 31 CD8+ CDR3 sequences were shared between patients and controls but appeared highly expressed in patients and within their immunodominant clones.

TCR repertoires of sorted CD4+ and CD8+ blood T cells from severe aplastic anemia patients and healthy subjects were deep-sequenced in the study. Ficoll-Paque density gradient centrifugation was used to isolate peripheral blood mononuclear cells. Before DNA extraction, CD4+ and CD8+ T cells were sorted by FACS or by magnetic beads. V and J lose 4 bases and 8 bases, and a span of 12 bases separates them. The CDR3 holds 13 amino acids from the cysteine to the phenylalanine. Only the CDR3 part of the read is kept: 39 bases, read in frame from the first base. The germline V gene (reference sequence) specifies LNHDA as CDR1 and SQIVND as CDR2. Genomic DNA served as template for TCR beta VDJ combination and CDR3 sequence profiling. An Illumina HiSeq 2000 was the platform used for TCR repertoire sequencing. As for the authors' bioinformatics: TRBV/TRBJ rearrangement plots, CDR3 size and DJ length profiles, and Simpson's diversity index were used to evaluate the repertoires. The most abundant DNA sequence in the deep sequencing data was defined as the immunodominant clone. CDR3 amino acid sequences were checked for sharing across subjects and were also compared against the VDJdb database and published repertoires. The raw public data were reprocessed by TCRdb itself: fastp quality trimming at Q25, MiXCR clonotype calling, in-frame beta chains only. Merged by CDR3 protein, the rows form single entries marked with the most common genes and DNA. What appears here as the V and J calls and clone size reflects TCRdb's work, not the paper's. Across this sample there are under 200,000 distinct CDR3 sequences, with roughly 45% seen only once. 0.9% to 1.2% of the sample comes from the top ten.

As for this clonotype: Its antigen is still unknown. Base-call qualities are not available, and no considerably larger clone is one nucleotide away.

The sequence was collected from a human donor in good health. The chain uses TRBV19 and TRBJ2-1; 5 matching bases give a weak D call of TRBD2. Sequencing was performed on sorted CD4+, CD8+, or CD8+CD57+ T cells (not recorded which) from PBMCs. The sequenced DNA: TGTGCCAGTAGTAGGGCAGGCGGGTATGAGCAGTTCTTC. It codes for CASSRAGGYEQFF.